This T cell receptor (beta chain) was observed in a study of vaccination and CD4 T cells after COVID-19. General study findings and limits: The appearance of a median approximately 90% of reactive clones in convalescent patients occurred only post-vaccination.

V was pared by 0 bases and J by 0 bases, with 14 bases between. Germline V lookup: CDR1 MNHEY, CDR2 SVGAGI. The CDR3 runs 17 residues. Treatment of the sample: approximately 11-day PBMC culture with coronavirus spike peptide pools or control peptides (ViraFEST assay). CD4+ T-cell collection from the unexposed donor predated the COVID-19 pandemic (2011-2018). Peptide pool stimulation in ViraFEST expanded antigen-specific T cells, whose TCRs were then sequenced. The Oncomine TCR Beta short-read assay was applied to DNA of cultured CD4+ T cells. TCRdb reprocessed the PCR reads via MiXCR and lists one record per CDR3 protein. There are about 6,000 distinct CDR3 sequences in the sample; roughly 50% occur only once, and approximately 25% lies in the top ten. This clonotype was observed a few times. Its antigen is currently unknown.

This clonotype was obtained from a human donor in good health. The rearrangement links TRBV6-5 to TRBJ1-1; no clear D gene. Sample: CD4+ T cells from blood, cultured in vitro. The CDR3 DNA follows: TGTGCCAGCAGTTACTCGCTCCAGCTTAACATGAACACTGAAGCTTTCTTT. It specifies CASSYSLQLNMNTEAFF.